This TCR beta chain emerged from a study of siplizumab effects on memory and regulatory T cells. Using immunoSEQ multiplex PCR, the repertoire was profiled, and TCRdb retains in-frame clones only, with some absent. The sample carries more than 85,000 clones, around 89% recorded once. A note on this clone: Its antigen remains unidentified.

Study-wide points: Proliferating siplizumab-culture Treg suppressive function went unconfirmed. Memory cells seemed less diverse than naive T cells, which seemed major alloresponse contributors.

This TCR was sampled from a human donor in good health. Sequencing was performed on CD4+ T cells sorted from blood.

The CDR3 DNA reads TGCGCCAGCAGCGTGACTAGCGGGAGCCCAGATACGCAGTATTTT. This translates into CASSVTSGSPDTQYF. This chain links TRBV10-1 with TRBJ2-3; 12 bases match TRBD2. Per the germline V gene, CDR1 is WNHNN and CDR2 is SYGVQD (reference sequence). The CDR3 consists of 15 residues. The ends lost 6 bases at V and 4 bases at J; junction bases unmatched: 5.